This TCR beta chain was captured in a study of shared clonotypes between healthy human individuals. The overall study: The study drew on a couple of women and a few men aged 18 to 49 as donors. CD4 naive cells filled three plates per donor, CD4 memory three, CD8 naive two and CD8 memory one.

It was at deep level that the assay was run. The method was immunoSEQ multiplex PCR; TCRdb's version includes in-frame clones alone and lacks a portion of them. Among 2 million to 2.5 million clones listed, roughly 93% were seen once. Recent acute infections and vaccinations were absent in the healthy HIV-negative adult donors. The CDR3 loop spans 14 amino acids. V lost 6 bases, J lost 0 bases, and 2 bases stayed unmatched. CDR1 GTSNPN and CDR2 SVGIG come from the germline V gene (reference sequence). Material for sequencing was naive CD4+ T cells from PBMCs. Indicated subset: CD45RA+ positively selected. This clonotype was sampled from a young man in good health. Some clones in this sample may be carry-over from other donors' samples. The rearrangement links TRBV30 to TRBJ1-5, with 10 nucleotides matching TRBD1. The CDR3 sequence: CACRTGGSNQPQHF. CDR3 coding DNA: TGTGCCTGCAGGACAGGGGGTAGCAATCAGCCCCAGCATTTT.